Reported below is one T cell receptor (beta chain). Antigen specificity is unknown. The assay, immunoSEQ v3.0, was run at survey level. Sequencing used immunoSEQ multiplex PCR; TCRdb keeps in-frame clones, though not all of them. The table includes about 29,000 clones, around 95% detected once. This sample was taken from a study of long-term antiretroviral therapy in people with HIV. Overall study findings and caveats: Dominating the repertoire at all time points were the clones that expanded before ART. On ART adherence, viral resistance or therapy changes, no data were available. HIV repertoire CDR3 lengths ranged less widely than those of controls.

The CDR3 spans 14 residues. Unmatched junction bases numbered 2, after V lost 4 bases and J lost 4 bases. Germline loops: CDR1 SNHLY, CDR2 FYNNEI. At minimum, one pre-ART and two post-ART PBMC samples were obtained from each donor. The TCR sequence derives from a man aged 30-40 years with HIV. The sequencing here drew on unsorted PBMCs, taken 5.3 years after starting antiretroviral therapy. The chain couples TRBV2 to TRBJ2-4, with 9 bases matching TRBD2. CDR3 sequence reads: CASSGGLAKNIQYF. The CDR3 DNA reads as TGTGCCAGCAGTGGAGGACTAGCGAAAAACATTCAGTACTTC.